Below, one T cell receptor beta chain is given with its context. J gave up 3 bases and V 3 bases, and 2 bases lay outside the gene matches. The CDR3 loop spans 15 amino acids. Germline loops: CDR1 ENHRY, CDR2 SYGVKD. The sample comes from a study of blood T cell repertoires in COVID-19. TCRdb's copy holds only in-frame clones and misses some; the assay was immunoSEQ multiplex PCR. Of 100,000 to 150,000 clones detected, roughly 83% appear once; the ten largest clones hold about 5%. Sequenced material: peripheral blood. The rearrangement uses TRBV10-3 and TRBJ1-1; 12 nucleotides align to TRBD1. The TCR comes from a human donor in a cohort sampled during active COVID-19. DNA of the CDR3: TGTGCCATCAGTGACCGGGACAGGGGGCACACTGAAGCTTTCTTT. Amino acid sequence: CAISDRDRGHTEAFF.